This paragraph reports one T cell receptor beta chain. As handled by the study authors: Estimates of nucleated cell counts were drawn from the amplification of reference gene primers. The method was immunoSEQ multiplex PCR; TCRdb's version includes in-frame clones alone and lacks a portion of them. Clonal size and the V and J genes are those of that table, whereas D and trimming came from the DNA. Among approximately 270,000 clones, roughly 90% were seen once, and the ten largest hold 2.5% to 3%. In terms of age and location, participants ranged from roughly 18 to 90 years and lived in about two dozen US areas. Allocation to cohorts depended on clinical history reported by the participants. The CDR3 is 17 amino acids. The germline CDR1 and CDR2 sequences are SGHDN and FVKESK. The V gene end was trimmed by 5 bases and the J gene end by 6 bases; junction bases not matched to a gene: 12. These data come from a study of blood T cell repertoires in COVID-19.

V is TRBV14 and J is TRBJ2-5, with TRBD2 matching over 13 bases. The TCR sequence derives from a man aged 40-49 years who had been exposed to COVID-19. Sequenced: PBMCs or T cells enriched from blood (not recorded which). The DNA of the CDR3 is TGTGCCAGCAGCGAAAGCGCAGGGACTAGCGGGATGAAGACCCAGTACTTC. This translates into CASSESAGTSGMKTQYF.